This TCR beta chain was profiled in a study of molecular identifiers for immune sequencing clone quantification listed by TCRdb under 2018. Looking at the study overall: In a replicate experiment, RNA from roughly 18,000 or 92,000 naive CD8 T cells was split into five aliquots, four of which were sequenced. The study was a methods study using CD8 T cells to benchmark molecular-identifier clustering-based TCR repertoire sequencing (MIDCIRS) and TCR RNA copy counting.

This clonotype was seen ten or more times. It has no known antigen specificity. Per-nucleotide qualities are absent, and no much larger clonotype sits a single base away. Libraries of naive CD8 T cells were generated from roughly 21,000 to 960,000 sorted cells, with 10%, 30% or 50% of the purified RNA used. Naive CD8 T cells were FACS-sorted as CD8+CD4-CCR7+CD45RA+ on a BD FACSAria II into RLT Plus buffer. To test detection sensitivity, Jurkat RNA equivalent to more than 8 TCR copies was spiked into samples of about 19,000-1,000,000 naive CD8 T cells. CD8 T cells were enriched using RosetteSep CD8+ T Cell Enrichment Cocktail and Ficoll-Paque, and the enriched cells then underwent ACK red cell lysis. Overall study results and their limits: About three recovered TCR RNA copies per cell were obtained by modeling, versus approximately 10 by digital PCR, implying a capture efficiency of about 30%. In CMV-specific effector cells, clones with more than 20 RNA copies accounted for over 97% of molecules, whereas in naive cells such clones accounted for under 1%. Without barcode sub-clustering, chimeric consensus sequences inflated TCR diversity; chimeras reached as high as 47%. Spiked-in Jurkat TCR RNA equivalent to a single cell was reported to be detectable even among over 800,000 naive CD8 T cells. The sizes of highly expanded clones could end up underestimated when identical TCR molecules share a barcode. Spiked-in Jurkat TCR RNA (around nine copies' worth), which is not part of the donor repertoire, was contained in the naive libraries.

Looking up the germline V gene yields CDR1 MDHEN and CDR2 SYDVKM. V sheds 8 bases and J sheds 2 bases, leaving 10 bases between their ends. Reading from cysteine to phenylalanine, the CDR3 counts 13 amino acids. The DNA shown is the 39-base CDR3, in frame from base 1. Libraries were built with PCR. TCRdb names Illumina HiSeq 4000 as the instrument used. Preparation of bulk TCR libraries followed a previously described approach, with the TCR primers listed in Table S5. Total RNA was purified with the Qiagen AllPrep DNA/RNA kit. Before analysis, reads from multiple sequencing runs of the same library were pooled. Regarding the original processing steps: Only reads with exact TCR constant sequence were kept, trimmed to 150 nt, and grouped by their 12-nt molecular barcodes. Reads in each barcode group were sub-clustered using a 15% Levenshtein threshold, and a quality-weighted consensus sequence was built for each RNA molecule. Non-functional sequences were removed, as were lower-count sequences one edit away from another. Barcode sub-clusters with fewer than 20% of the maximum read count were removed, based on fitting two negative binomial distributions. The public reads were reprocessed in TCRdb via fastp at Q25 and MiXCR, keeping in-frame beta chains. CDR3 protein sequences are deduplicated, and each keeps its most common genes and DNA. TCRdb, not the authors, supplied the V and J calls. This sample gives 300,000 to 350,000 distinct CDR3 sequences in total; about 22% of them show up just once. About 0.81% of the sample is held by the ten biggest clonotypes.

The chain employs TRBV28 and TRBJ2-1; the D segment may tentatively be TRBD1 or TRBD2, each giving 5 matched bases. The TCR comes from a human donor in good health. Some libraries in this study had Jurkat cell RNA spiked in. The specimen sequenced was naive CD8+ T cells from blood, with Jurkat cell RNA spiked in. Read against the paper, the sample's cell subset or site label means: FACS-sorted CD8+CD4-CCR7+CD45RA+ naive T cells. The DNA is as follows: TGTGCCAGCCGGGGACGGGCCTACAATGAGCAGTTCTTC. This yields the protein CASRGRAYNEQFF.